Below are 18 T cell receptor beta chains sequenced from a single sample in a study of T cell responses to AZD1222 COVID-19 vaccine (dated by TCRdb to the early 2020s). Library generation was performed with the immunoSEQ multiplex PCR assay. In TCRdb, the immuneACCESS table is reduced to in-frame sequences with V and J assigned. These tables do not hold every clone; where another copy was compared, an unresolved V gene accounts for under half, and the others remain unexplained. Present in this sample are roughly 51,000 clones, about 86% of which were seen just once. The ten largest clones take up 5.5% to 7% of the sample. The label giving this sample's time point can be read as: about 28 days (+/-7) after the second vaccine dose. The sample was peripheral blood, taken 28 days after the second AZD1222 dose. Receptors were obtained from an adult who received the AZD1222 COVID-19 vaccine.

In its sample, this clone was seen once. This rearrangement joins TRBV7-3 to TRBJ1-1; a weak D match, TRBD1 (5 bases). The germline V gene has CDR1 SGHTA and CDR2 FQGTGA. V was pared by 5 bases and J by 5 bases, with 12 bases between. The CDR3 totals 13 residues. The CDR3 reads CASSPVGGTEAFF. The CDR3 DNA reads as TGTGCCAGCAGCCCGGTGGGGGGGACTGAAGCTTTCTTT. The complete variable domain, with remaining parts taken from reference TRBV7-3 and TRBJ1-1, reads GAGVSQTPSNKVTEKGKYVELRCDPISGHTALYWYRQSLGQGPEFLIYFQGTGAADDSGLPNDRFFAVRPEGSVSTLKIQRTERGDSAVYLCASSPVGGTEAFFGQGTRLTVV.

The V gene is TRBV27, the J gene TRBJ2-1; a weak D match, TRBD1 (8 bases). The CDR3 has 15 amino acids. V was shortened by 3 bases and J by 9 bases, with 18 bases between the two germline ends. The V gene's germline CDR1 is MNHEY and CDR2 SMNVEV (reference sequence). CDR3 residues: CASSFREDREGEQFF. The CDR3 DNA is TGTGCCAGCAGTTTCCGGGAGGACAGGGAAGGTGAGCAGTTCTTC.

V is TRBV28 and J is TRBJ2-3; TRBD2 aligns across 7 bases. Germline CDR1 and CDR2: MDHEN and SYDVKM. Unmatched junction bases numbered 12, after V lost 3 bases and J lost 6 bases. This CDR3 spans 16 amino acids. The CDR3 region is CASSLRSAGVGDTQYF. CDR3 bases: TGTGCCAGCAGTTTGAGATCGGCGGGAGTAGGTGATACGCAGTATTTT.

The CDR3 region is CASSTALNTGELFF. In DNA form, the CDR3 reads TGTGCCAGTAGTACAGCGTTGAACACCGGGGAGCTGTTTTTT. This rearrangement joins TRBV19 to TRBJ2-2, with D hard to call. Per the germline V gene, CDR1 is LNHDA and CDR2 is SQIVND (reference sequence). The CDR3 sequence is 14 residues long. Trimming removed 4 bases at V and 1 base at J, with 7 bases between.

This chain uses TRBV24-1 with TRBJ2-1; D gene unclear. Trimming took 3 bases from V and 5 from J, leaving 13 bases between them. CDR3 length: 15 residues. Germline CDR1 reads KGHDR; CDR2 reads SFDVKD. CDR3 loop: CATSDPGVGDNEQFF. CDR3 DNA: TGTGCCACCAGTGATCCCGGAGTGGGCGACAATGAGCAGTTCTTC.

This clone was found a few times. The rearrangement links TRBV27 to TRBJ2-7; 10 positions agree with TRBD1. Germline V lookup: CDR1 MNHEY, CDR2 SMNVEV (reference sequence). J lost 7 bases, V lost 8 bases, and 11 bases had no gene match. The CDR3 is 14 amino acids. CDR3 DNA: TGTGCCAGCTCCTCAGGGGACAGGGGAGGGGAGCAGTACTTC. Its protein product is CASSSGDRGGEQYF.

This clone showed up just once. This rearrangement joins TRBV28 to TRBJ2-7; maybe TRBD2 (5 bases). Germline lookup yields CDR1 MDHEN and CDR2 SYDVKM. CDR3 length equals 16 residues. Trimming removed 6 bases at V and 0 bases at J, with 18 bases between. The DNA of the CDR3 is TGTGCCAGCAGCGCGCCCCGGGATCCTCCCTCCTACGAGCAGTACTTC. Encoded protein: CASSAPRDPPSYEQYF.

The V call is TRBV7-8, the J call TRBJ2-7; 11 nucleotides line up with TRBD1. Germline lookup yields CDR1 SGHVS and CDR2 FQNEAQ. Trimming cost V 3 bases and J 7 bases; bases outside gene matches: 11. The CDR3 runs to 16 residues. The CDR3 reads CASSFYRDRGLGEQYF. CDR3 nucleotides: TGTGCCAGCAGCTTTTACCGGGACAGGGGGTTGGGAGAGCAGTACTTC.

J is TRBJ2-5 and V is TRBV4-1, with D unclear. This CDR3 comprises 13 residues. Per the germline V gene, CDR1 is MGHRA and CDR2 is YSYEKL. Trimming removed 1 base at V and 5 bases at J, with 8 bases between. As DNA, the CDR3 is TGCGCCAGCAGCCAAGGCGTCTTGGAGACCCAGTACTTC. As protein: CASSQGVLETQYF.

This sequence joins TRBV28 and TRBJ1-2; D is possibly TRBD1 (5 bases). Germline V CDR1 and CDR2: MDHEN, SYDVKM. The CDR3 is made up of 12 amino acids. In nucleotides, the CDR3 is TGTGCTACTACACTGGGGCGGTCGGGCTACACCTTC. The encoded protein is CATTLGRSGYTF.

This clone has just one count. The rearrangement uses TRBV28 and TRBJ1-6; 7 nucleotides agree with TRBD1. J gave up 15 bases and V 3 bases, and 2 bases lay outside the gene matches. Germline V gives CDR1 MDHEN, CDR2 SYDVKM. This CDR3 contains 11 residues. Here the CDR3 reads CASSLTGILHF. In DNA form, the CDR3 reads TGTGCCAGCAGTTTGACAGGGATCCTCCACTTT. Full variable domain (rest looked up from reference TRBV28 and TRBJ1-6): DVKVTQSSRYLVKRTGEKVFLECVQDMDHENMFWYRQDPGLGLRLIYFSYDVKMKEKGDIPEGYSVSREKKERFSLILESASTNQTSMYLCASSLTGILHFGNGTRLTVT.

The gene calls are TRBV7-3 and TRBJ2-3, with TRBD2 identical over 12 bases. CDR3 length: 15 residues. Germline CDR1 reads SGHTA; CDR2 reads FQGTGA. V gave up 5 bases and J gave up 5 bases; unmatched junction bases: 5. In DNA, the CDR3 is TGTGCCAGCAGCCGACTAGCGGGAGAGGGAGATACGCAGTATTTT. Translation: CASSRLAGEGDTQYF.

This sequence joins TRBV5-6 and TRBJ1-6, with a weak D call TRBD1 (6 bases). CDR3 size: 16 residues. Germline V CDR1 and CDR2: SGHDT, YYEEEE. Trimming left V 0 bases short and J 10 bases short, with 17 bases between. The CDR3 DNA follows: TGTGCCAGCAGCTTGGAAGGTTACAGGGCGGGGTCACCCCTCCACTTT. It yields the protein CASSLEGYRAGSPLHF. Supplemented by reference TRBV5-6 and TRBJ1-6, the full variable domain reads DAGVTQSPTHLIKTRGQQVTLRCSPKSGHDTVSWYQQALGQGPQFIFQYYEEEERQRGNFPDRFSGHQFPNYSSELNVNALLLGDSALYLCASSLEGYRAGSPLHFGNGTRLTVT.

The V gene is TRBV18, the J gene TRBJ2-1; D gene unclear. This CDR3 has 17 residues. In germline, CDR1 is KGHSH, CDR2 LQKENI. Between the trimmed V and J ends, which lost 0 bases and 4 bases, there was a span of 16 bases. The CDR3 sequence: CASSPPPSSSFYNEQFF. In nucleotides, the CDR3 is TGTGCCAGCTCACCACCTCCTTCGTCTAGTTTTTACAATGAGCAGTTCTTC.

This clone was counted a few times. CDR3 region: CASTGGSGNTIYF. The DNA of the CDR3 is TGTGCCAGCACGGGAGGCTCTGGAAACACCATATATTTT. The gene calls are TRBV6-5 and TRBJ1-3, with D hard to call. V gave up 7 bases and J gave up 0 bases, with 7 bases separating them. The CDR3 totals 13 residues. Germline loops: CDR1 MNHEY, CDR2 SVGAGI.

The chain couples TRBV12-3 or TRBV12-4 to TRBJ2-7; D is unresolved. V lost 0 bases and J 3 bases, leaving 6 bases between the germline ends. The CDR3 extends over 13 amino acids. CDR3 nucleotides: TGTGCCAGCAGTTTAGCGGAGAGCTACGAGCAGTACTTC. Translation: CASSLAESYEQYF.

This clone has just a few counts. CDR3: CASSPRRNTEAFF. The CDR3 nucleotides are TGTGCCAGCAGCCCCAGAAGGAACACTGAAGCTTTCTTT. This sequence joins TRBV7-9 and TRBJ1-1; unclear D gene. This CDR3 is built from 13 residues. The ends were cut back, 5 bases at V and 1 base at J, with 8 bases in the middle. Germline CDR1 and CDR2: SEHNR and FQNEAQ (reference sequence).

The CDR3 sequence: CASEKGVLSETQYF. In nucleotides, the CDR3 is TGTGCCAGCGAAAAGGGGGTCCTGTCGGAGACCCAGTACTTC. J is TRBJ2-5 and V is TRBV2, with D possibly matching TRBD1 (6 bases). V was trimmed by 8 bases and J by 5 bases, leaving 18 bases between them. Germline CDR1 reads SNHLY; CDR2 reads FYNNEI. There are 14 residues in the CDR3.